This T cell receptor beta chain stems from a study of cytomegalovirus exposure and HLA in healthy donors. Both 60 Vbeta primers and 13 Jbeta primers went into the PCR. Sequencing used immunoSEQ multiplex PCR; TCRdb keeps in-frame clones, though not all of them. The repertoire includes approximately 85,000 clones, approximately 72% of them detected once, and over 8.5% sits in the top ten. The CDR3 consists of 17 residues. Trimming left V 7 bases short and J 0 bases short, with 20 bases between. Per the germline V gene, CDR1 is SGHTA and CDR2 is FQGNSA. The chain joins TRBV7-2 to TRBJ2-3, with D possibly matching TRBD2 (5 bases). This receptor was identified in a woman aged 40 to 49 in good health and CMV-seropositive. Sequencing was performed on PBMCs. CDR3 in DNA: TGTGCCAGCACCCAACTCGTCGGGATGGCTAGCACAGATACGCAGTATTTT. It is translated as CASTQLVGMASTDTQYF.